This T cell receptor beta chain comes out of a study of blood T cells in healthy people across ages. Study details: T cells yielded about one barcoded beta molecule per two cells through template switching.

This CDR3 has 16 amino acids. Germline-derived CDR1 and CDR2 are SGHTA and FQGNSA. V shed 5 bases, J shed 0 bases, and the junction held 10 bases outside the gene matches. Russia was home to the donors, healthy Caucasian individuals aged 6 to 90. It was approximately 10 milliliters of peripheral blood that were drawn from each donor. The authors ran a second PCR of about 7 to 11 cycles using a sample-barcoded 5' primer and a J-beta primer mix. TCRdb used MiXCR to reprocess the 5' RACE reads, holding one entry per CDR3 protein. In the table there are approximately 850,000 distinct CDR3 sequences, 55% to 70% of which are singletons.

This chain links TRBV7-2 with TRBJ2-7; TRBD2 aligns across 7 bases. The sample comprised blood. The clonotype comes from a man aged 25 to 40 in good health. The CDR3 spells CASSDGLGPRSYEQYF. The CDR3 DNA sequence: TGTGCCAGCAGCGACGGACTAGGGCCGCGCTCCTACGAGCAGTACTTC.